This TCR beta chain was recovered during a study of blood T cell repertoires in COVID-19. Germline V gene data show CDR1 as SGHTS and CDR2 as YDEGEE. The CDR3 sequence is 16 residues long. Trimming removed 0 bases from V and 5 bases from J, with 18 bases in between. TCRdb keeps only in-frame clones here, not all; method: immunoSEQ multiplex PCR. Here the sample spans 120,000 to 150,000 clones, approximately 80% being singletons. The source is a human donor in a cohort sampled during active COVID-19. The chain combines TRBV5-8 with TRBJ2-7, with D perhaps TRBD1 (6 bases). Source material: peripheral blood. CDR3 residues: CASSLALTGTLNEQYF. CDR3 DNA: TGTGCCAGCAGCTTGGCCCTAACCGGGACACTGAACGAGCAGTACTTC. Supplemented by reference TRBV5-8 and TRBJ2-7, the full variable domain reads EAGVTQSPTHLIKTRGQQATLRCSPISGHTSVYWYQQALGLGLQFLLWYDEGEERNRGNFPPRFSGRQFPNYSSELNVNALELEDSALYLCASSLALTGTLNEQYFGPGTRLTVT.